Here is one TCR beta chain with its context. The entry originates in a study of long-term antiretroviral therapy in people with HIV. This was the immunoSEQ v3.0 assay at survey level. Sequencing used immunoSEQ multiplex PCR; TCRdb keeps in-frame clones, though not all of them. The sample has 20,000 to 25,000 clones, over 70% seen once; the top ten hold about 5%. The CDR3 length is 15 residues. Germline-derived CDR1 and CDR2 are LNHNV and YYDKDF (reference sequence). V was pared by 4 bases and J by 3 bases, with 4 bases of the junction left unmatched. The sequencing used unsorted PBMCs, collected 0.3 years after starting antiretroviral therapy. The chain uses TRBV15 and TRBJ2-5, with 11 nucleotides matching TRBD2. This TCR was sampled from a man aged 50-59 years with HIV. This chain's CDR3 is CATSTLAGGKETQYF. CDR3 in DNA: TGTGCCACCAGCACATTAGCGGGGGGGAAAGAGACCCAGTACTTC.